Listed below are T cell receptor beta chains from one sample, sequenced in a study of OX40 agonist ivuxolimab in advanced cancers. This table comes from immunoSEQ multiplex PCR, and its TCRdb copy is limited to in-frame clones, with some not included. The data contain 50,000 to 65,000 clones, roughly 89% of them singletons. The material sequenced was CD4+ or CD8+ T cells sorted from blood, taken in a trial of the OX40 agonist ivuxolimab. The receptors come from an adult with an advanced solid tumor such as melanoma, head and neck, liver or kidney cancer. Both conserved end residues are trimmed from each CDR3.

>TRBJ2-7|TRBV7-9
ASSLALFEQY
>TRBJ2-7|TRBV5-1
ASSNRDRGQYEQY
>TRBJ2-7|TRBV9
ASSASSRLGGTRDYEQY
>TRBJ2-7|TRBV13
TSSLEVTYEQY
>TRBJ1-5|TRBV19
ASSIATRGSNQPQH
>TRBJ1-1|TRBV19
ASRQGRFEAF
>TRBJ1-2|TRBV15
ATSKDLRGSYGYT
>TRBJ2-3|TRBV10-3
AISARDGTYTDTQY
>TRBJ2-5|TRBV30
AWSVLRGETQY
>TRBJ2-7|TRBV5-5
ASSISGTGIPPLFLYEQY
>TRBJ1-2|TRBV28
ASSLEDKGGWYGYT
>TRBJ2-3|TRBV5-1
ASSLEGAPTDTQY
>TRBJ2-1|TRBV2
ASRARGRDGWNEQF
>TRBJ1-5|TRBV6-5
ASRPGTGGNQPQH
>TRBJ2-7|TRBV19
ASRKDRDGNEQY
>TRBJ2-5|TRBV10-2
ASSESSLPGVETQY
>TRBJ2-1|TRBV19
ASSGTAFNEQF
>TRBJ1-4|TRBV28
ASLGGANEKLF
>TRBJ2-1|TRBV10-2
ASSVRTSSYNEQF
>TRBJ1-2|TRBV28
ASSFILGGLSDGYT
>TRBJ1-1|TRBV5-1
ASSLSAGAPRGNTEAF
>TRBJ2-1|TRBV27
ASTIGSSYNEQF
>TRBJ2-2|TRBV7-3
ASSRLAGHTGELF